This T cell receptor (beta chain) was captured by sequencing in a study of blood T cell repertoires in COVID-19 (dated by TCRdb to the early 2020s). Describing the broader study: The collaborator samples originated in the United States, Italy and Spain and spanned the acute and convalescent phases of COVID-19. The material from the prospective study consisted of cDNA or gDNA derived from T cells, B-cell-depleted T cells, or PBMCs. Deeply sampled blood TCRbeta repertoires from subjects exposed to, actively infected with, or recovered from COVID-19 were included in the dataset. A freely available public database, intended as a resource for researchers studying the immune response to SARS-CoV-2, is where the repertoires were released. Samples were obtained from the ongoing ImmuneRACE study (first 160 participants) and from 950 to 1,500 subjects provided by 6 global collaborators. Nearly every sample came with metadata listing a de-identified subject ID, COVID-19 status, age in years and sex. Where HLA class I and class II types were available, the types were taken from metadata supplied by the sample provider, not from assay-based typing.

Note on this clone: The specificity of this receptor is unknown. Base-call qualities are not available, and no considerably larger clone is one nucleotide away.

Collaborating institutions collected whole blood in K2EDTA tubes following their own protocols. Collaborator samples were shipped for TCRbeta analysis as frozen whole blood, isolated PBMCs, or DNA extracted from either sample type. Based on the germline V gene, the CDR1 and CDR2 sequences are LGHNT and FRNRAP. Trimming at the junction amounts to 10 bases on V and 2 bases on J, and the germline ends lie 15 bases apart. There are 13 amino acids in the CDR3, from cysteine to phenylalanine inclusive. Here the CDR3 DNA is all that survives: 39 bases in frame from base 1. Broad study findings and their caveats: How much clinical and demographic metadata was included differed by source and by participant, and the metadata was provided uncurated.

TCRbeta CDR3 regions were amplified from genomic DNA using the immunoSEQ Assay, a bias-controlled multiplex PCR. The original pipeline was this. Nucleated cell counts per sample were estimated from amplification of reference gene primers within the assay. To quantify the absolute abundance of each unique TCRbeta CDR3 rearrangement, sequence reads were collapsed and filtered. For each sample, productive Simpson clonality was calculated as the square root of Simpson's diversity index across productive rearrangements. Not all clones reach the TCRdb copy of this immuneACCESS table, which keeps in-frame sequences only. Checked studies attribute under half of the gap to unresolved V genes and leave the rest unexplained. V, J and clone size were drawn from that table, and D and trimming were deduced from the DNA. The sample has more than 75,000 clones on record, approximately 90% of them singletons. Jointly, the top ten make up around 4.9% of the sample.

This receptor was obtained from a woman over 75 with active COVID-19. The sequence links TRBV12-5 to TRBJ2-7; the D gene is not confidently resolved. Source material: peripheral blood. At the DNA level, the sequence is TGTGCTACCAGCAGACAAGTCCCCTACGAGCAGTACTTC. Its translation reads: CATSRQVPYEQYF.